The sequence of this TCR beta chain was determined in a study of T cell responses to AZD1222 COVID-19 vaccine. The germline gives CDR1 DFQATT, CDR2 SNEGSKA (reference sequence). CDR3 length: 11 amino acids. Trimming stripped 4 bases from V and 4 bases from J, with 7 bases between. Method: immunoSEQ multiplex PCR; TCRdb's copy keeps in-frame clones and lacks some. The data contain about 120,000 clones, approximately 90% of them singletons. Study-level findings and limits: Once two AZD1222 doses were given, Spike-specific TCR breadth and depth went up. Clonal diversity may have been underestimated, and the donors were mostly white British, with more females than males.

This clone has only one observation. Its antigen remains unidentified. The TCR was taken from an adult in good health. The source material was peripheral blood, sampled on day 0 of AZD1222 vaccination. The rearrangement links TRBV20-1 to TRBJ1-1, with TRBD1 as a possible D gene (6 bases). In DNA, the CDR3 is TGCAGTGCTATAGGGGGCACTGAAGCTTTCTTT. As protein: CSAIGGTEAFF.